Below, 31 T cell receptor beta chains from the same sample are listed, as sequenced in a study of cytomegalovirus exposure and HLA in healthy donors listed by TCRdb under 2017. Library method: the immunoSEQ multiplex PCR assay. The multiplex PCR relied on a mix of 60 forward primers for TCR Vbeta segments and 13 reverse primers for TCR Jbeta segments. TCRdb took over this immuneACCESS table, retaining in-frame rearrangements with V and J assigned. Such tables are incomplete; in checked studies, under half of the missing clones stem from an unresolved V gene, and the remainder is unexplained. Recorded for this sample are over 150,000 clones; roughly three quarters of them occurred a single time. The top ten constitute just under 3% of the sample. The sequencing input was PBMCs. The receptor source for this set is a male donor in good health and CMV-seronegative.

J is TRBJ2-4 and V is TRBV5-1, with 7 bases aligning to TRBD2. V lost 0 bases and J lost 3; bases outside the gene matches: 12. Germline V gene lookup returns CDR1 SGHRS and CDR2 YFSETQ. The CDR3 length is 18 residues. CDR3 loop: CASSLGQRGFSGKNIQYF. The CDR3 DNA is TGCGCCAGCAGCTTGGGACAGCGGGGCTTTTCAGGCAAAAACATTCAGTACTTC.

CDR3 residues: CASSVEGRGANTEQFF. The DNA for the CDR3 is TGTGCCAGCAGCGTAGAGGGCCGGGGAGCGAATACTGAGCAGTTCTTC. The chain combines TRBV9 with TRBJ2-1, with TRBD2 as a possible D gene (5 bases). The ends were cut back, 0 bases at V and 9 bases at J, with 19 bases in the middle. The CDR3 length is 16 residues. Germline-derived CDR1 and CDR2 are SGDLS and YYNGEE.

This clone has a handful of counts. The chain employs TRBV5-8 and TRBJ1-3; D perhaps matches TRBD1 (5 bases). Germline CDR1 SGHTS, CDR2 YDEGEE. V shed 3 bases and J shed 3 bases, with 13 bases lying between them. CDR3 length: 15 residues. CDR3 amino acids: CASSWGTSGGNTIYF. DNA for the CDR3: TGTGCCAGCAGCTGGGGGACTTCGGGTGGAAACACCATATATTTT.

The CDR3 region is CASSGASGIPRSRSYNEQFF. The CDR3 nucleotides read TGTGCCAGCAGTGGGGCCAGCGGGATACCACGCTCCCGCTCCTACAATGAGCAGTTCTTC. The genes are TRBV2 and TRBJ2-1, with 7 nucleotides matching TRBD2. The length of the CDR3 is 20 residues. V lost 4 bases, J lost 0 bases, and 18 bases stayed unmatched. Germline loops: CDR1 SNHLY, CDR2 FYNNEI.

The chain combines TRBV6-5 with TRBJ1-2, with D hard to call. V shed 4 bases and J shed 14 bases, with 23 bases lying between them. The CDR3 spans 14 residues. Germline values: CDR1 MNHEY, CDR2 SVGAGI. This CDR3 reads CASSSGHPGTSSTF. The CDR3, as DNA: TGTGCCAGCAGTTCCGGGCACCCGGGAACATCGTCGACCTTC.

In nucleotides, the CDR3 is TGTGCCAGCAGCCCGACTAGCGGGAGGGCAAAGGAGCAGTTCTTC. The encoded protein is CASSPTSGRAKEQFF. This chain uses TRBV6-5 with TRBJ2-1; 14 bases fit TRBD2. V shed 6 bases and J 10 bases; nucleotides not matched to a gene: 8. Germline V gene sequence: CDR1 MNHEY, CDR2 SVGAGI. The CDR3 spans 15 residues.

As regards this clone: Different DNA sequences within this sample yield the same CDR3. The rearrangement joins TRBV27 to TRBJ2-3; D is unresolved. V was clipped by 4 bases and J by 6 bases, with 5 bases between them. CDR3 size: 11 residues. The germline V gene has CDR1 MNHEY and CDR2 SMNVEV (reference sequence). CDR3 DNA: TGTGCCAGCAGTTCCTCTGATACGCAGTATTTT. Its translation is CASSSSDTQYF.

This clone occurred many times. The V and J genes are TRBV29-1 and TRBJ2-7; TRBD1 agrees at 7 bases. The V gene's germline CDR1 is SQVTM and CDR2 ANQGSEA. V was clipped by 4 bases and J by 2 bases; unmatched bases: 5. The CDR3 sequence is 13 residues long. CDR3 loop: CSVGQGPTYEQYF. CDR3 bases: TGCAGCGTTGGACAGGGCCCAACCTACGAGCAGTACTTC.

This clone occurred a few times. An end of the junction differs from the germline gene, which may be a read error. The chain joins TRBV7-9 to TRBJ2-2; weak D call: TRBD1 (5 bases). The germline gives CDR1 SEHNR, CDR2 FQNEAQ (reference sequence). CDR3 size: 16 residues. The CDR3 nucleotides are TGTTCCAGCAGCCAGGGTCGGCGGAGAAACACCGGGGAGCTGTTTTTT. Residues: CSSSQGRRRNTGELFF. Full variable domain (remainder filled in from reference TRBV7-9 and TRBJ2-2): DTGVSQNPRHKITKRGQNVTFRCDPISEHNRLYWYRQTLGQGPEFLTYFQNEAQLEKSRLLSDRFSAERPKGSFSTLEIQRTEQGDSAMYLCSSSQGRRRNTGELFFGEGSRLTVL.

The rearrangement links TRBV6-6 to TRBJ1-5; no reliable D call. This CDR3 spans 13 amino acids. Per the germline V gene, CDR1 is MNHNY and CDR2 is SVGAGI (reference sequence). Trimming shortened V by 2 bases and J by 7 bases, and 9 bases separated the two germline ends. The CDR3 bases are TGTGCCAGCAGTTACGGGCCGGGGCAGCCCCAGCATTTT. Its protein product is CASSYGPGQPQHF.

There are a few counts of this clone. At one of its ends the junction is not consistent with the germline gene, which may arise from a read error. CDR3 DNA sequence: TGTGCCATCAGTTCGTCACTAGCGGGAGGGTACGAGAATTTT. It translates to CAISSSLAGGYENF. This rearrangement joins TRBV10-3 to TRBJ2-3, with TRBD2 matching 13 bases. This CDR3 has 14 amino acids. Germline loops: CDR1 ENHRY, CDR2 SYGVKD.

The chain uses TRBV9 and TRBJ1-1; 8 positions match TRBD1. The V gene's germline CDR1 is SGDLS and CDR2 YYNGEE. The CDR3 has 13 amino acids. V lost 0 bases to trimming and J lost 9 bases; unmatched junction nucleotides: 4. CDR3 amino acids: CASSVGQGAKAFF. Written as DNA, the CDR3 is TGTGCCAGCAGCGTAGGGCAGGGGGCGAAAGCTTTCTTT. Drawing the rest from reference TRBV9 and TRBJ1-1, the complete variable domain is DSGVTQTPKHLITATGQRVTLRCSPRSGDLSVYWYQQSLDQGLQFLIQYYNGEERAKGNILERFSAQQFPDLHSELNLSSLELGDSALYFCASSVGQGAKAFFGQGTRLTVV.

V gene TRBV7-2 combines with J gene TRBJ1-2; TRBD1 matches at 7 bases. The trim removed 0 bases at V and 4 bases at J, leaving 2 bases unmatched. The CDR3 contains 14 residues. Per germline, CDR1 SGHTA and CDR2 FQGNSA. The CDR3 coding sequence is TGTGCCAGCAGCTTAGCCGGACAGGTCTATGGCTACACCTTC. Translated: CASSLAGQVYGYTF. The whole variable domain, remainder taken from reference TRBV7-2 and TRBJ1-2, is GAGVSQSPSNKVTEKGKDVELRCDPISGHTALYWYRQSLGQGLEFLIYFQGNSAPDKSGLPSDRFSAERTGGSVSTLTIQRTQQEDSAVYLCASSLAGQVYGYTFGSGTRLTVV.

This chain uses TRBV16 with TRBJ2-6, with TRBD1 as a possible D gene (5 bases). Trimming pared 0 bases from V and 0 bases from J, leaving 12 bases between. The CDR3 sequence is 18 residues long. Germline lookup yields CDR1 KGHSY and CDR2 FQNENV. CDR3 in amino acids: CASSQSPGIGSGANVLTF. The CDR3 DNA follows: TGTGCCAGCAGCCAATCGCCAGGGATCGGCTCTGGGGCCAACGTCCTGACTTTC.

The CDR3 DNA is TGTGCCAGCAGTGAAACCGGACTAAGCGGATACGAGCAGTACTTC. Its translation is CASSETGLSGYEQYF. The V call is TRBV6-1, the J call TRBJ2-7, with a weak D call TRBD2 (6 bases). Trimming left V 2 bases short and J 4 bases short, with 15 bases between. CDR3 length: 15 amino acids. CDR1 and CDR2 from the germline V gene are MNHNS and SASEGT.

The chain is built from TRBV30 and TRBJ1-2; 7 nucleotides match TRBD1. Germline V gene data show CDR1 as GTSNPN and CDR2 as SVGIG (reference sequence). V shed 4 bases, J shed 4 bases, and the junction held 12 bases outside the gene matches. The CDR3 has 15 residues. The CDR3, as DNA: TGTGCCTGGATCTCGGGGGACAGTGCCTCCTATGGCTACACCTTC. It codes for CAWISGDSASYGYTF. The full variable domain, completed using reference TRBV30 and TRBJ1-2, is SQTIHQWPATLVQPVGSPLSLECTVEGTSNPNLYWYRQAAGRGLQLLFYSVGIGQISSEVPQNLSASRPQDRQFILSSKKLLLSDSGFYLCAWISGDSASYGYTFGSGTRLTVV.

The V gene is TRBV9, the J gene TRBJ1-2; 7 bases are shared with TRBD1. Germline V gene data show CDR1 as SGDLS and CDR2 as YYNGEE. V trimming: 4 bases; J trimming: 3 bases; junction bases outside the gene matches: 6. This CDR3 has 14 amino acids. The CDR3, as DNA: TGTGCCAGCAGCTCTCAGGGGGTGTACTATGGCTACACCTTC. Protein: CASSSQGVYYGYTF.

This chain uses TRBV29-1 with TRBJ2-6; D uncertain. V was clipped by 5 bases and J by 0 bases, with 8 bases between them. The CDR3 extends over 14 amino acids. Germline V gene lookup returns CDR1 SQVTM and CDR2 ANQGSEA. CDR3 in amino acids: CSVSVSSGANVLTF. The CDR3 nucleotides are TGCAGCGTTAGCGTTAGCTCTGGGGCCAACGTCCTGACTTTC.

The gene calls are TRBV6-5 and TRBJ1-5; D uncertain. Germline values: CDR1 MNHEY, CDR2 SVGAGI. The ends were cut back, 5 bases at V and 2 bases at J, with 10 bases in the middle. The CDR3 runs 14 residues. The CDR3 sequence: CASSPGLGNQPQHF. Written as DNA, the CDR3 is TGTGCCAGCAGTCCAGGTTTAGGCAATCAGCCCCAGCATTTT.

V and J are TRBV9 and TRBJ1-3, with D maybe TRBD1 (6 bases). The CDR3 covers 15 residues. The germline CDR1 and CDR2 sequences are SGDLS and YYNGEE. Between the trimmed V and J ends, which lost 2 bases and 5 bases, there was a span of 14 bases. CDR3 nucleotides: TGTGCCAGCAGCGTCCACGGGGGGGCACGAAACACCATATATTTT. Its protein is CASSVHGGARNTIYF.

This rearrangement joins TRBV5-1 to TRBJ1-1, with a possible D match to TRBD1 (5 bases). CDR1 SGHRS and CDR2 YFSETQ come from the germline V gene. The CDR3 is 15 residues long. V lost 2 bases and J 0 bases, leaving 11 bases between the germline ends. DNA of the CDR3: TGCGCCAGCAGCTTTTCGACAGCCATGAACACTGAAGCTTTCTTT. It yields the protein CASSFSTAMNTEAFF.

The chain employs TRBV5-1 and TRBJ1-5; tentative D call: TRBD1 (5 bases). This CDR3 is 14 amino acids long. V lost 1 base, J lost 6 bases, and 11 bases lay in between. The germline V gene encodes CDR1 SGHRS and CDR2 YFSETQ. In nucleotides, the CDR3 is TGCGCCAGCAGCTTGTCGCAGGGTGGTCAGCCCCAGCATTTT. This translates into CASSLSQGGQPQHF.

This clone was counted once. The chain employs TRBV27 and TRBJ2-6; 7 nucleotides agree with TRBD2. This CDR3 contains 17 residues. The germline V gene encodes CDR1 MNHEY and CDR2 SMNVEV (reference sequence). Unmatched junction bases numbered 6, after V lost 4 bases and J lost 0 bases. The CDR3 sequence: CASSWGGGLSGANVLTF. The CDR3 DNA reads as TGTGCCAGCAGTTGGGGGGGAGGGCTCTCTGGGGCCAACGTCCTGACTTTC. The variable domain in full, with the rest retrieved from reference TRBV27 and TRBJ2-6, is EAQVTQNPRYLITVTGKKLTVTCSQNMNHEYMSWYRQDPGLGLRQIYYSMNVEVTDKGDVPEGYKVSRKEKRNFPLILESPSPNQTSLYFCASSWGGGLSGANVLTFGAGSRLTVL.

V and J are TRBV11-2 and TRBJ1-5, with 9 nucleotides matching TRBD1. This CDR3 region has 16 residues. The germline V gene encodes CDR1 SGHAT and CDR2 FQNNGV. J lost 3 bases, V lost 4 bases, and 7 bases had no gene match. CDR3 sequence: CASSSGTGSFNQPQHF. As DNA, the CDR3 is TGTGCCAGCAGCTCAGGGACAGGGAGTTTCAATCAGCCCCAGCATTTT. The full variable domain, in which reference TRBV11-2 and TRBJ1-5 provide the parts outside the CDR3, is EAGVAQSPRYKIIEKRQSVAFWCNPISGHATLYWYQQILGQGPKLLIQFQNNGVVDDSQLPKDRFSAERLKGVDSTLKIQPAKLEDSAVYLCASSSGTGSFNQPQHFGDGTRLSIL.

The chain has TRBV9 and TRBJ2-5; the D is unclear. Trimming stripped 2 bases from V and 1 base from J, with 6 bases between. The CDR3 has 13 amino acids. Germline V gives CDR1 SGDLS, CDR2 YYNGEE. This CDR3 reads CASSVMAQETQYF. The CDR3 DNA is TGTGCCAGCAGCGTTATGGCCCAAGAGACCCAGTACTTC.

This chain joins TRBV9 and TRBJ1-6, with 10 positions matching TRBD1. The ends lost 4 bases at V and 10 bases at J; junction bases unmatched: 8. This CDR3 has 15 residues. The germline V gene encodes CDR1 SGDLS and CDR2 YYNGEE. In DNA form, the CDR3 reads TGTGCCAGCAGCTTGCGCGGGACAGGGGTATCACCCCTCCACTTT. Translation gives CASSLRGTGVSPLHF.

This clone came up a few times. Other nucleotide sequences from this sample produce the same CDR3. The chain employs TRBV5-1 and TRBJ2-5; D unclear. There are 12 residues in the CDR3. V shed 4 bases and J shed 1 base, with 5 bases lying between them. Germline CDR1 reads SGHRS; CDR2 reads YFSETQ. This CDR3 reads CASSQIQETQYF. CDR3 coding DNA: TGCGCCAGCAGCCAAATCCAAGAGACCCAGTACTTC. The complete variable domain, with remaining parts taken from reference TRBV5-1 and TRBJ2-5, reads KAGVTQTPRYLIKTRGQQVTLSCSPISGHRSVSWYQQTPGQGLQFLFEYFSETQRNKGNFPGRFSGRQFSNSRSEMNVSTLELGDSALYLCASSQIQETQYFGPGTRLLVL.

The chain combines TRBV4-3 with TRBJ2-7; the match to TRBD1 covers 8 bases. The CDR3 has 13 residues. CDR1 and CDR2 (germline): LGHNA, YSLEER. The J segment lost 7 bases and the V segment lost 1 base, leaving 3 bases of the junction unmatched. The CDR3 spells CASSQATGGEQYF. CDR3 bases: TGCGCCAGCAGCCAAGCTACAGGGGGTGAGCAGTACTTC.

This chain joins TRBV7-9 and TRBJ1-2, with 8 bases matching TRBD1. Germline CDR1 SEHNR, CDR2 FQNEAQ (reference sequence). J gave up 7 bases and V 7 bases, and 8 bases lay outside the gene matches. This CDR3 is built from 13 residues. As DNA, the CDR3 is TGTGCCAGCACCCAGGGGGCCTCTGGTGGCTACACCTTC. This encodes CASTQGASGGYTF.

This clone has only a few counts. The chain is built from TRBV11-2 and TRBJ2-1; maybe TRBD2 (6 bases). The CDR3 sequence is 14 residues long. Germline assignment: CDR1 SGHAT and CDR2 FQNNGV. Trimming cost V 6 bases and J 9 bases, with 18 bases left between them. CDR3 region: CASSSVREAGEQFF. In DNA form, the CDR3 reads TGTGCCAGCAGTTCCGTTCGGGAAGCGGGTGAGCAGTTCTTC.

This clone has just a few counts. CDR3: CASRLGRSYNEQFF. The CDR3 bases are TGTGCCAGCAGACTAGGTCGCTCCTACAATGAGCAGTTCTTC. The V gene is TRBV28, the J gene TRBJ2-1, with a weak D call TRBD2 (5 bases). This CDR3 comprises 14 residues. Germline V lookup: CDR1 MDHEN, CDR2 SYDVKM. The germline V and J ends were trimmed by 6 bases and 0 bases, with 9 bases remaining between them.